This T cell receptor (beta chain) emerged from a study of regulatory dendritic cells for organ transplantation. Study-level findings and limits: Resting memory CD8+ T cells held the most alloreactive clonotypes. Regulatory dendritic cells appeared to expand memory CD8+ clones less than mature ones. Naive T cells showed high diversity, memory cells less, memory CD8+ least.

CDR1 is MNHEY, CDR2 SVGAGI, per germline. V was clipped by 6 bases and J by 2 bases; unmatched bases: 7. This CDR3 region has 14 residues. The table lists this clone with a few counts. Its antigen is not identified. The assay was immunoSEQ multiplex PCR, and TCRdb's table has in-frame clones only and misses some. The sample includes roughly 12,000 clones, approximately 75% of them seen just once. Allogeneic regulatory or mature dendritic cells were co-cultured for 5 days with CFSE-labeled sorted T cells at 1:10. The chain is built from TRBV6-5 and TRBJ2-7; 7 bases map to TRBD1. Sequencing input: naive CD8+ T cells from blood cultured with regulatory dendritic cells. Sample subset: CD45RA+ naive T cells. This clonotype originated in a human donor in good health. The CDR3 region is CASSLTGAAYEQYF. In DNA form, the CDR3 reads TGTGCCAGCAGCTTAACAGGGGCGGCCTACGAGCAGTACTTC.